This T cell receptor beta chain appears in the sequencing data of a study of shared clonotypes between healthy human individuals. The CDR3 is 16 amino acids. The germline gives CDR1 SGHDT, CDR2 YYEEEE. V shed 3 bases and J 5 bases; nucleotides not matched to a gene: 12. The repertoire was sequenced with immunoSEQ multiplex PCR; TCRdb's copy has only in-frame clones and lacks some. Of fewer than 650,000 clones listed, 76% were seen once; the top ten hold 13%. This TCR derives from a woman aged 35 to 49 in good health. Some clones in this sample may be carry-over from other donors' samples. V usage is TRBV5-6 and J usage is TRBJ2-5, with TRBD2 matching 8 bases. The specimen sequenced was PBMCs. The CDR3 is CASSSLGSGILETQYF. The CDR3 DNA reads TGTGCCAGCAGCTCCCTTGGTAGCGGGATATTGGAGACCCAGTACTTC.